The sequence of this TCR beta chain was determined in a study of T cells in localized non-small cell lung cancer. Sequencing was performed with immunoSEQ multiplex PCR; in TCRdb, only in-frame clones are kept and a portion is missing. The data contain 28,000 or so clones, more than 85% of them singletons. Study results and caveats: For the top 100 tumor clones, a median about 62 also appeared in adjacent lung.

Regarding this clone: Its antigen is not known.

The sample consisted of peripheral blood, taken before any cancer treatment. This sequence was found in a female donor over 55 with stage II squamous cell lung carcinoma.

CDR3 DNA sequence: TGTGCCAGCAGCGAACAGGTATCTGGGGCCAACGTCCTGACTTTC. Protein: CASSEQVSGANVLTF. The chain employs TRBV11-2 and TRBJ2-6, with a weak D call TRBD1 (5 bases). The V gene's germline CDR1 is SGHAT and CDR2 FQNNGV. The V and J ends lost 5 bases and 1 base respectively, with 9 bases between them. The CDR3 consists of 15 residues. Based on the CDR3 plus reference TRBV11-2 and TRBJ2-6, the full variable domain is EAGVAQSPRYKIIEKRQSVAFWCNPISGHATLYWYQQILGQGPKLLIQFQNNGVVDDSQLPKDRFSAERLKGVDSTLKIQPAKLEDSAVYLCASSEQVSGANVLTFGAGSRLTVL.